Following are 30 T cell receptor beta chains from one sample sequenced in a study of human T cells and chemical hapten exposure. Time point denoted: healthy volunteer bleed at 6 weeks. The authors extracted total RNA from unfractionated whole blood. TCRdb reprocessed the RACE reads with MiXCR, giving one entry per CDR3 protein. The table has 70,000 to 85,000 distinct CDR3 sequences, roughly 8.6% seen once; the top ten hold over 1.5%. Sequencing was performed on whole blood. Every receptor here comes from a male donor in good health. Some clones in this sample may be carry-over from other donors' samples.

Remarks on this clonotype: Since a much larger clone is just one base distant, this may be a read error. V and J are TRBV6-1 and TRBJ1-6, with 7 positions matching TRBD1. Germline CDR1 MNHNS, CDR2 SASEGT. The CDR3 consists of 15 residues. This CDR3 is CASSTYRGSLSLLHF. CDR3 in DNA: TGTGCCAGCAGTACCTACAGGGGCTCCCTTTCACTCCTCCACTTT.

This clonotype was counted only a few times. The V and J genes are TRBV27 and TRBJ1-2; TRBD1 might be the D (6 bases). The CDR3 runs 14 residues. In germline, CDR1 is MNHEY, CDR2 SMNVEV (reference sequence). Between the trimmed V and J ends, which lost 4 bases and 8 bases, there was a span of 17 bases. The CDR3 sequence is CASSSTGGIWGYTF. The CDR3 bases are TGTGCCAGCAGTTCGACAGGAGGTATATGGGGCTACACCTTC.

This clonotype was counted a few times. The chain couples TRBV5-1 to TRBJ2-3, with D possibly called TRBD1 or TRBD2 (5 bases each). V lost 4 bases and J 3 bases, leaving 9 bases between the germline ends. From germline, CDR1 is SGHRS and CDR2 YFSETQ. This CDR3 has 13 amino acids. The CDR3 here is CASSQGTTDTQYF. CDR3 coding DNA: TGCGCCAGCAGCCAAGGGACGACAGATACGCAGTATTTT. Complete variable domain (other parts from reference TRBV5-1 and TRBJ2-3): KAGVTQTPRYLIKTRGQQVTLSCSPISGHRSVSWYQQTPGQGLQFLFEYFSETQRNKGNFPGRFSGRQFSNSRSEMNVSTLELGDSALYLCASSQGTTDTQYFGPGTRLTVL.

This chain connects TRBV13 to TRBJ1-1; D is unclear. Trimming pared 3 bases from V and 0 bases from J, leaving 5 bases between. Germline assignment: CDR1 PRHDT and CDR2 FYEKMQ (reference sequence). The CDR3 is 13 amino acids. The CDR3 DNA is TGTGCCAGCAGCTTGCCGTTGAACACTGAAGCTTTCTTT. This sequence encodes CASSLPLNTEAFF.

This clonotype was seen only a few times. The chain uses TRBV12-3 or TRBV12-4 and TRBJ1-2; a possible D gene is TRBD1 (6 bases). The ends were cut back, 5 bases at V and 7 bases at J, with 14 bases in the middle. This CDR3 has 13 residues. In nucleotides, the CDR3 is TGTGCCAGCAGTGCAGGGGTTAGCGGTGGCTACACCTTC. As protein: CASSAGVSGGYTF.

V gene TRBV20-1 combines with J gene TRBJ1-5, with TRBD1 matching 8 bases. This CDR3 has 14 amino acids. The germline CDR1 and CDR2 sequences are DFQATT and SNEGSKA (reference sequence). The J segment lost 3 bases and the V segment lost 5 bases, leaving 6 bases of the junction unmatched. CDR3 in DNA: TGCAGTGCTTGCCTGACAGGGGACAATCAGCCCCAGCATTTT. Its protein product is CSACLTGDNQPQHF.

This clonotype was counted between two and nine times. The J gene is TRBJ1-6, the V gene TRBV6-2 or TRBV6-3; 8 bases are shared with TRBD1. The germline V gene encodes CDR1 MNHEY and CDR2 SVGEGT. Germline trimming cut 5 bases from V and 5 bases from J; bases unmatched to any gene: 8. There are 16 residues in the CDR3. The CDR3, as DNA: TGTGCCAGCAGTCGACTCGGACAGGGTGATAATTCACCCCTCCACTTT. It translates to CASSRLGQGDNSPLHF.

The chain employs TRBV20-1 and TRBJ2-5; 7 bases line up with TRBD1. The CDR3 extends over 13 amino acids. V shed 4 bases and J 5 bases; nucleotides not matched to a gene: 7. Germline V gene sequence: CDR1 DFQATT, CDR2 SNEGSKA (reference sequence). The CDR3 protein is CSATDRLGETQYF. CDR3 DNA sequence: TGCAGTGCTACGGACAGGTTAGGGGAGACCCAGTACTTC.

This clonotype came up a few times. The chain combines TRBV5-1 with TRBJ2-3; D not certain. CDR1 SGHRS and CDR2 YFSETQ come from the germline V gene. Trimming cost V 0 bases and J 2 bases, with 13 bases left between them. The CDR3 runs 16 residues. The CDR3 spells CASSLVDLGVTDTQYF. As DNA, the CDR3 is TGCGCCAGCAGCTTGGTTGATCTCGGAGTCACAGATACGCAGTATTTT.

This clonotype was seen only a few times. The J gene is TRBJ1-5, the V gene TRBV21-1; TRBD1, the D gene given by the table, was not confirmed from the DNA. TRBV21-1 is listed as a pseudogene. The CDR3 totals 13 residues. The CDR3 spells CASQGASNQPQHF. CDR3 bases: TGTGCCAGCCAGGGGGCTAGCAATCAGCCCCAGCATTTT.

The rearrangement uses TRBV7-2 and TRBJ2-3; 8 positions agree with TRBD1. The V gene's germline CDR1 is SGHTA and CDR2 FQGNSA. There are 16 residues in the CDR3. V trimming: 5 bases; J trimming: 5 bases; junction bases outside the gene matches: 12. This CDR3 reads CASSLPRRGRKDTQYF. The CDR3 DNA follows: TGTGCCAGCAGCCTCCCACGCAGGGGGCGTAAAGATACGCAGTATTTT.

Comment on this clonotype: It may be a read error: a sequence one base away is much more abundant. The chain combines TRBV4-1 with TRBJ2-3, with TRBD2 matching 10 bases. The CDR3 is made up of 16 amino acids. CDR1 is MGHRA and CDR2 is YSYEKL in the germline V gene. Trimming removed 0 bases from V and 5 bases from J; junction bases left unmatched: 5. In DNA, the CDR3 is TGCGCCAGCAGCCAAGAAACTAGCGGGATAGGAGATACGCAGTATTTT. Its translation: CASSQETSGIGDTQYF.

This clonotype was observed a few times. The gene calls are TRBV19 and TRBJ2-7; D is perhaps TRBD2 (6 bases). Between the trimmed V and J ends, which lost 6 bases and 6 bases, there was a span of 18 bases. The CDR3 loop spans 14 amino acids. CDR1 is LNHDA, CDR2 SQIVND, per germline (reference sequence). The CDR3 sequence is CASRTPRDSGEQYF. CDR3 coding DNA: TGTGCCAGTAGGACTCCCCGGGACTCCGGCGAGCAGTACTTC.

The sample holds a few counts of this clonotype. The DNA of the CDR3 is TGTGCCAGCAGTCCTCGCGGACTAGCAACGATCGAGCAGTACTTC. It codes for CASSPRGLATIEQYF. This rearrangement joins TRBV12-3 or TRBV12-4 to TRBJ2-7; TRBD2 aligns across 8 bases. This CDR3 is built from 15 residues. V trimming: 5 bases; J trimming: 6 bases; junction bases outside the gene matches: 12.

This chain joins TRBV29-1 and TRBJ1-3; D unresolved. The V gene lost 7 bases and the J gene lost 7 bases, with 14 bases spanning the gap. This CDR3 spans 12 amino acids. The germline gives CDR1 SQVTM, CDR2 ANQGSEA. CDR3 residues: CSAEERRNTIYF. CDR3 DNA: TGCAGCGCAGAGGAGCGGCGGAACACCATATATTTT.

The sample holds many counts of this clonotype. The CDR3 loop reads CASARRSSYNEQFF. CDR3 coding DNA: TGTGCCAGCGCCCGGCGGAGCTCCTACAATGAGCAGTTCTTC. This chain uses TRBV13 with TRBJ2-1, with D unclear. Trimming pared 8 bases from V and 0 bases from J, leaving 11 bases between. The CDR3 consists of 14 residues. Germline values: CDR1 PRHDT, CDR2 FYEKMQ (reference sequence).

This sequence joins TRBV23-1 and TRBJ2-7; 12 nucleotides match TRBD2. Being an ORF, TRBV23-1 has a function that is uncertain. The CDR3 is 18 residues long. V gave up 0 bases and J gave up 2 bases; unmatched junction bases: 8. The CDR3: CASSQSMLAGGLPYEQYF. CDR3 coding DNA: TGCGCCAGCAGTCAATCTATGCTAGCGGGAGGGCTCCCCTACGAGCAGTACTTC.

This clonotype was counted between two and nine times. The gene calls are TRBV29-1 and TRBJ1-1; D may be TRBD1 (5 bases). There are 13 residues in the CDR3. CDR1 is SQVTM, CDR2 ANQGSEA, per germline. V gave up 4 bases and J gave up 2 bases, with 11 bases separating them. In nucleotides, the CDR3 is TGCAGCGTTGGACAGACAGAAAACACTGAAGCTTTCTTT. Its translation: CSVGQTENTEAFF.

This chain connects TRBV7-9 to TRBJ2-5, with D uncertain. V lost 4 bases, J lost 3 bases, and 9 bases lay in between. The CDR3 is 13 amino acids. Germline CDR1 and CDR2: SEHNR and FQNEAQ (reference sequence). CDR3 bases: TGTGCCAGCAGCTCCGGGCCCGAAGAGACCCAGTACTTC. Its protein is CASSSGPEETQYF. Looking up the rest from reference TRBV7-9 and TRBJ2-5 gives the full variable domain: DTGVSQNPRHKITKRGQNVTFRCDPISEHNRLYWYRQTLGQGPEFLTYFQNEAQLEKSRLLSDRFSAERPKGSFSTLEIQRTEQGDSAMYLCASSSGPEETQYFGPGTRLLVL.

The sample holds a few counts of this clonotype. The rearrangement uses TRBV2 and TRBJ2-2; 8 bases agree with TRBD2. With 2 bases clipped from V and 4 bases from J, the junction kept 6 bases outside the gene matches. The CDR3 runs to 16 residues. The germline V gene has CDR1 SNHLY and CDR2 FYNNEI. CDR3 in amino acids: CASSENGRVPTGELFF. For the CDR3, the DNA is TGTGCCAGCAGTGAAAACGGGAGGGTCCCCACCGGGGAGCTGTTTTTT.

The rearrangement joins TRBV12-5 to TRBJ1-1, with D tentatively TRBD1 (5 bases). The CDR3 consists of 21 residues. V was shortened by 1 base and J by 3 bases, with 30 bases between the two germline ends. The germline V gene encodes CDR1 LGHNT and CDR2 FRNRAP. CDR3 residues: CASGLGTVRVRGRRDDTEAFF. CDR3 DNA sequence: TGTGCTAGTGGTTTGGGTACCGTTCGGGTTCGGGGACGGCGGGACGACACTGAAGCTTTCTTT. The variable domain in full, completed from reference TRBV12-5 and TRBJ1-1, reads DARVTQTPRHKVTEMGQEVTMRCQPILGHNTVFWYRQTMMQGLELLAYFRNRAPLDDSGMPKDRFSAEMPDATLATLKIQPSEPRDSAVYFCASGLGTVRVRGRRDDTEAFFGQGTRLTVV.

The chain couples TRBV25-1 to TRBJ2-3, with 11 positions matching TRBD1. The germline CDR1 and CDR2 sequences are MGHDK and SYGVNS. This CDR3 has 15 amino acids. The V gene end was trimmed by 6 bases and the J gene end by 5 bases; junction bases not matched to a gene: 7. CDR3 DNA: TGTGCCAGCAGCCGAGGGACAGGGGGTCAAGATACGCAGTATTTT. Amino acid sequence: CASSRGTGGQDTQYF.

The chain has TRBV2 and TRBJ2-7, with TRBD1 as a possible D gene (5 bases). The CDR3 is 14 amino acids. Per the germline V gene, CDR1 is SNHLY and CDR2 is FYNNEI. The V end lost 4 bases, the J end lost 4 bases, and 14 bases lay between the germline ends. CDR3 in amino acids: CASSVRGDGYEQYF. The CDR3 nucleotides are TGTGCCAGCAGTGTAAGGGGTGATGGATACGAGCAGTACTTC.

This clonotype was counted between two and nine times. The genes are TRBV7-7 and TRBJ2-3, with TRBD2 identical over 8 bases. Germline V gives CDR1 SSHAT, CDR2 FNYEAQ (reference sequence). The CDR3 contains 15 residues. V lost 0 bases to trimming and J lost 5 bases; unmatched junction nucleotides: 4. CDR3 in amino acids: CASSLAAGGQDTQYF. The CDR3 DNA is TGTGCCAGCAGCTTAGCGGCGGGGGGCCAAGATACGCAGTATTTT.

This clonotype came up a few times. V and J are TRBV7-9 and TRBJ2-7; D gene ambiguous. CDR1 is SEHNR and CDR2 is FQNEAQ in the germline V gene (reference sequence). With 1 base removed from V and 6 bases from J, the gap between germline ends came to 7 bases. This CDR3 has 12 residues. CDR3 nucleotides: TGTGCCAGCAGCTTAGAGGGTACCGAGCAGTACTTC. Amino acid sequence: CASSLEGTEQYF. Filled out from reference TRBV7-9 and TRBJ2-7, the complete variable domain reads DTGVSQNPRHKITKRGQNVTFRCDPISEHNRLYWYRQTLGQGPEFLTYFQNEAQLEKSRLLSDRFSAERPKGSFSTLEIQRTEQGDSAMYLCASSLEGTEQYFGPGTRLTVT.

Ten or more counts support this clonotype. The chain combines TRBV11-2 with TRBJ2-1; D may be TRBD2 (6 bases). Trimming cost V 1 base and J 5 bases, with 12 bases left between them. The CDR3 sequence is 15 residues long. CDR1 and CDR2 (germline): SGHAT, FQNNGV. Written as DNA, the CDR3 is TGTGCCAGCAGCTTAGGGGCGGGGCCTAACAATGAGCAGTTCTTC. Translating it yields CASSLGAGPNNEQFF.

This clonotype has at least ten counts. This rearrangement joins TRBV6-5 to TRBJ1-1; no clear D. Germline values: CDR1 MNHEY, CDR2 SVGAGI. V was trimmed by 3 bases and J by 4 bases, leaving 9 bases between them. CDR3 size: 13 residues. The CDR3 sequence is CASSYLRATEAFF. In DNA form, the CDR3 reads TGTGCCAGCAGTTATCTAAGGGCCACTGAAGCTTTCTTT.

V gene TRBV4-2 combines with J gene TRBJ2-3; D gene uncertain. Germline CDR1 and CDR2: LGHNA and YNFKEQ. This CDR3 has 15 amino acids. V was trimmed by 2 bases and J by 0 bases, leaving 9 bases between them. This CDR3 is CASSQLSPSTDTQYF. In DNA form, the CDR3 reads TGTGCCAGCAGCCAATTATCCCCTAGCACAGATACGCAGTATTTT.

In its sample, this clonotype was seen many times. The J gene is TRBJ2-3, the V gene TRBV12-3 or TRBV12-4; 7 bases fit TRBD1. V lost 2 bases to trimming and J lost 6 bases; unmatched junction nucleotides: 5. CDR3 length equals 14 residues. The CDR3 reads CASSLRGPSDTQYF. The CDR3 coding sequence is TGTGCCAGCAGTTTAAGGGGGCCCTCGGATACGCAGTATTTT.

In nucleotides, the CDR3 is TGCGCCAGCAGCCCAGCATTGGGTACCCAGTACTTC. Amino acids: CASSPALGTQYF. This sequence joins TRBV4-1 and TRBJ2-5; D is unresolved. V dropped 4 bases and J dropped 8 bases, with 11 bases sitting between them. This CDR3 spans 12 amino acids. In germline, CDR1 is MGHRA, CDR2 YSYEKL.